This T cell receptor beta chain comes out of a study of Graves' ophthalmopathy and Graves' hyperthyroidism. The J segment lost 4 bases and the V segment lost 4 bases, leaving 9 bases of the junction unmatched. The CDR3 length is 15 residues. Germline V gives CDR1 SGHRS, CDR2 YFSETQ. Study conclusions and caveats: Most clonotypes expanded in thyroid above 0.001 frequency were present in blood too.

For repertoire sequencing, the TCR beta CDR3 regions were amplified from RNA transcripts. First-round RT-PCR used HTBI primers; second-round multiplex PCR followed. From the multiplex PCR reads, TCRdb called clonotypes with MiXCR, one entry per CDR3 protein. The table has around 1.1 million distinct CDR3 sequences, about 38% seen once. This clonotype was detected ten times or more. Its cognate antigen is unknown. Sequencing was done on a sample of peripheral blood or thyroid tissue (not recorded which). The chain uses TRBV5-1 and TRBJ1-1, with 8 bases that match TRBD1. This clonotype was obtained from an adult man with Graves' hyperthyroidism. In nucleotides, the CDR3 is TGCGCCAGCAGCCCCAGGACAGGGTTGGTCACTGAAGCTTTCTTT. Translating it yields CASSPRTGLVTEAFF.